These 18 T cell receptor beta chains originate from one sample sequenced in a study of CD8 T cells in ankylosing spondylitis. Broader study findings: What appeared characteristic of ankylosing spondylitis blood was a TCR beta motif of under 10 highly homologous variants.

No antigen is known for these receptors. TCRdb reprocessed the 5' RACE reads with MiXCR, giving one entry per CDR3 protein. This sample has over 400,000 distinct CDR3 sequences, with roughly 26% found just once. Sequenced input: blood, either unsorted or a sorted T cell fraction (not recorded which). These receptors came from a male donor with ankylosing spondylitis.

The sample holds a few counts of this clonotype. The chain joins TRBV5-1 to TRBJ2-7, with D tentatively TRBD2 (6 bases). CDR1 and CDR2 (germline): SGHRS, YFSETQ. Trimming removed 4 bases at V and 1 base at J, with 12 bases between. This CDR3 has 14 amino acids. The CDR3 spells CASSRGGESYEQYF. The CDR3 region has the DNA TGCGCCAGCAGCCGAGGCGGGGAGTCCTACGAGCAGTACTTC.

This clonotype was counted between two and nine times. The rearrangement links TRBV5-1 to TRBJ2-1; 7 bases map to TRBD2. Germline loops: CDR1 SGHRS, CDR2 YFSETQ. Germline trimming cut 0 bases from V and 5 bases from J; bases unmatched to any gene: 8. This CDR3 has 16 residues. The CDR3 region has the DNA TGCGCCAGCAGCTTGGCCCGGACTAGGTTCGACAATGAGCAGTTCTTC. The encoded protein is CASSLARTRFDNEQFF.

The table lists this clonotype with a few counts. The rearrangement uses TRBV5-1 and TRBJ1-4; maybe TRBD1 (5 bases). CDR1 and CDR2 from the germline V gene are SGHRS and YFSETQ. CDR3 length equals 16 residues. V was clipped by 0 bases and J by 7 bases, with 16 bases between them. This chain's CDR3 is CASSLDEGRGGEKLFF. The CDR3 coding sequence is TGCGCCAGCAGCTTGGATGAGGGGAGGGGAGGTGAAAAACTGTTTTTT.

The chain employs TRBV20-1 and TRBJ1-2, with a weak D call TRBD1 (5 bases). Germline V gene lookup returns CDR1 DFQATT and CDR2 SNEGSKA (reference sequence). This CDR3 is built from 12 residues. V lost 6 bases, J lost 7 bases, and 15 bases lay in between. The CDR3 reads CSAPMGGIGYTF. The CDR3 DNA follows: TGCAGTGCCCCCATGGGGGGAATTGGCTACACCTTC.

The chain is built from TRBV29-1 and TRBJ2-1; 7 bases match TRBD1. V shed 7 bases and J 2 bases; nucleotides not matched to a gene: 8. Looked up from germline, CDR1 is SQVTM and CDR2 is ANQGSEA. This CDR3 is built from 14 residues. The CDR3 is CSAADRAPYNEQFF. The CDR3 DNA reads TGCAGCGCCGCAGACAGGGCCCCCTACAATGAGCAGTTCTTC.

The chain has TRBV11-2 and TRBJ2-7; D uncertain. The CDR3 contains 15 residues. Between the trimmed V and J ends, which lost 1 base and 3 bases, there was a span of 13 bases. The germline V gene encodes CDR1 SGHAT and CDR2 FQNNGV. The CDR3 loop is CASSLVQETNYEQYF. DNA for the CDR3: TGTGCCAGCAGCTTAGTCCAGGAAACCAACTACGAGCAGTACTTC.

The chain combines TRBV10-3 with TRBJ2-2; TRBD2 is a possible D gene (6 bases). CDR3 length: 14 residues. Germline values: CDR1 ENHRY, CDR2 SYGVKD. Trimming removed 2 bases from V and 3 bases from J, with 7 bases in between. In DNA form, the CDR3 reads TGTGCCATCAGTGAGGGGACTTACACCGGGGAGCTGTTTTTT. Translation: CAISEGTYTGELFF.

In this sample, this clonotype turned up many times. This chain links TRBV4-2 with TRBJ1-4, with D unresolved. The CDR3 contains 16 residues. V was clipped by 2 bases and J by 7 bases, with 17 bases between them. CDR1 and CDR2 (germline): LGHNA, YNFKEQ. DNA for the CDR3: TGTGCCAGCAGCCAACGTATACTAGCAGTAGGTGAAAAACTGTTTTTT. Translation gives CASSQRILAVGEKLFF.

CDR3: CATSRGGTDTQYF. The CDR3 region has the DNA TGTGCCACCAGCAGAGGGGGGACAGATACGCAGTATTTT. The chain is built from TRBV15 and TRBJ2-3; D could derive from TRBD1 or TRBD2 (5 bases each). The germline V and J ends were trimmed by 1 base and 3 bases, with 5 bases remaining between them. Germline CDR1 is LNHNV and CDR2 is YYDKDF (reference sequence). This CDR3 is built from 13 residues. Looking up the rest from reference TRBV15 and TRBJ2-3 gives the full variable domain: DAMVIQNPRYQVTQFGKPVTLSCSQTLNHNVMYWYQQKSSQAPKLLFHYYDKDFNNEADTPDNFQSRRPNTSFCFLDIRSPGLGDTAMYLCATSRGGTDTQYFGPGTRLTVL.

The chain links TRBV12-3 or TRBV12-4 to TRBJ1-5, with D possibly TRBD1 on 6 matching bases. The CDR3 is 12 residues long. V lost 4 bases and J 10 bases, leaving 11 bases between the germline ends. In nucleotides, the CDR3 is TGTGCCAGCAGTTGGGGACAAGCACCCCAGCATTTT. Protein: CASSWGQAPQHF.

The chain recombines TRBV20-1 with TRBJ2-3, with a weak D call TRBD2 (6 bases). This CDR3 has 14 amino acids. Germline V gene sequence: CDR1 DFQATT, CDR2 SNEGSKA (reference sequence). V lost 2 bases and J lost 2, with 11 bases in between. Written as DNA, the CDR3 is TGCAGTGCTAGAAGAGGGACTTTCACAGATACGCAGTATTTT. It specifies CSARRGTFTDTQYF.

This clonotype was counted only a few times. This sequence joins TRBV2 and TRBJ2-7; possibly TRBD2 for D (5 bases). Trimming removed 4 bases from V and 6 bases from J, with 13 bases in between. CDR1 SNHLY and CDR2 FYNNEI come from the germline V gene. The CDR3 contains 13 residues. In DNA form, the CDR3 reads TGTGCCAGCAGTGTGGACCCCGGGGTCGAGCAGTACTTC. Amino acid sequence: CASSVDPGVEQYF.

This clonotype came up many times. The chain couples TRBV14 to TRBJ1-6; tentatively, D is TRBD1 (5 bases). Germline V gives CDR1 SGHDN, CDR2 FVKESK. CDR3 length: 15 amino acids. The ends were cut back, 4 bases at V and 9 bases at J, with 16 bases in the middle. The CDR3: CASSRSPLGASPLHF. The CDR3 coding sequence is TGTGCCAGCAGCCGCTCCCCCCTAGGGGCTTCACCCCTCCACTTT.

V is TRBV28 and J is TRBJ2-5, with 14 bases fitting TRBD2. Germline CDR1 is MDHEN and CDR2 is SYDVKM. This CDR3 is built from 18 residues. V lost 5 bases to trimming and J lost 6 bases; unmatched junction nucleotides: 14. CDR3 nucleotides: TGTGCCAGCAGTCTGGGGAAGACTAGCGGGAGGGCCTGGAAGACCCAGTACTTC. This gives the protein CASSLGKTSGRAWKTQYF.

CDR3 in amino acids: CASSSVGAADTGELFF. CDR3 bases: TGCGCCAGCAGCTCCGTCGGTGCGGCGGACACCGGGGAGCTGTTTTTT. The chain joins TRBV5-1 to TRBJ2-2; D is unresolved. The CDR3 has 16 amino acids. CDR1 is SGHRS, CDR2 YFSETQ, per germline. Trimming removed 3 bases from V and 3 bases from J, with 15 bases in between. Complete variable domain (other parts from reference TRBV5-1 and TRBJ2-2): KAGVTQTPRYLIKTRGQQVTLSCSPISGHRSVSWYQQTPGQGLQFLFEYFSETQRNKGNFPGRFSGRQFSNSRSEMNVSTLELGDSALYLCASSSVGAADTGELFFGEGSRLTVL.

The chain recombines TRBV6-1 with TRBJ2-7, with 7 bases aligning to TRBD2. After removal of 1 base from V and 2 bases from J, the junction contained 8 bases not matched to a gene. The CDR3 is 16 amino acids. From germline, CDR1 is MNHNS and CDR2 SASEGT. The CDR3 region has the DNA TGTGCCAGCAGTGAAGGGGACTACCGATACCCCTACGAGCAGTACTTC. Amino acid sequence: CASSEGDYRYPYEQYF.

V usage is TRBV10-2 and J usage is TRBJ2-3; 8 bases align to TRBD1. This CDR3 is 15 amino acids long. V dropped 6 bases and J dropped 3; count of bases not matched to a gene: 8. From germline, CDR1 is WSHSY and CDR2 SAAADI. CDR3 DNA sequence: TGCGCCAGCAGCCCGGACAGGGAGCGGACAGATACGCAGTATTTT. It encodes CASSPDRERTDTQYF.

The chain carries TRBV6-5 and TRBJ2-7, with 8 bases matching TRBD1. Germline assignment: CDR1 MNHEY and CDR2 SVGAGI. CDR3 size: 14 residues. V lost 5 bases and J lost 3; bases outside the gene matches: 6. CDR3 protein: CASSNLQGGYEQYF. Written as DNA, the CDR3 is TGTGCCAGCAGTAACCTACAGGGGGGCTACGAGCAGTACTTC.